These 28 T cell receptor beta chains were all obtained from the same sample, sequenced in a study of blood T cell repertoires in COVID-19. Repertoires were generated with immunoSEQ multiplex PCR, while TCRdb's copy carries only in-frame clones and drops some. The sample has some 88,000 clones; more than 75% are singletons. What was sequenced was peripheral blood. The receptors originated from a woman aged 70 to 79 with acute or convalescent COVID-19.

The chain is built from TRBV29-1 and TRBJ1-2; D remains unclear. The CDR3 contains 11 residues. Germline V gene lookup returns CDR1 SQVTM and CDR2 ANQGSEA. Trimming left V 6 bases short and J 2 bases short, with 7 bases between. The CDR3 protein is CSVTENYGYTF. Written as DNA, the CDR3 is TGCAGCGTAACAGAGAACTATGGCTACACCTTC.

V is TRBV15 and J is TRBJ2-7; 9 bases align to TRBD1. This CDR3 has 13 residues. V was clipped by 3 bases and J by 7 bases; unmatched bases: 4. Looked up from germline, CDR1 is LNHNV and CDR2 is YYDKDF (reference sequence). The CDR3 DNA reads TGTGCCACCAGCAGGGACAGGGGCGGGGAGCAGTACGTC. As protein: CATSRDRGGEQYV.

V usage is TRBV29-1 and J usage is TRBJ1-3; 7 bases match TRBD1. This CDR3 spans 14 amino acids. Germline V gene sequence: CDR1 SQVTM, CDR2 ANQGSEA. J lost 2 bases, V lost 1 base, and 2 bases had no gene match. This CDR3 is CSVEADRAGNTIYF. The CDR3 DNA is TGCAGCGTTGAAGCCGACAGGGCTGGAAACACCATATATTTT.

The chain recombines TRBV21-1 with TRBJ2-7; the table's D call, TRBD1, has no DNA check behind it. TRBV21-1 is reported as a pseudogene. The CDR3 contains 14 residues. The CDR3 DNA reads as TGTGCCAGCAGCAAACTGGACAGGGTCTACGAGCAGTACGTC. As protein: CASSKLDRVYEQYV.

V gene TRBV5-1 combines with J gene TRBJ2-1; 10 positions agree with TRBD1. CDR3 length equals 14 residues. Germline assignment: CDR1 SGHRS and CDR2 YFSETQ. V trimming: 4 bases; J trimming: 9 bases; junction bases outside the gene matches: 7. CDR3: CASSLWDRGGEQFF. The CDR3 region has the DNA TGCGCCAGCAGCCTGTGGGACAGGGGTGGTGAGCAGTTCTTC.

A few counts support this clone. The gene calls are TRBV2 and TRBJ2-2, with D possibly TRBD1 on 5 matching bases. There are 16 residues in the CDR3. Germline V gene lookup returns CDR1 SNHLY and CDR2 FYNNEI. The germline V and J ends were trimmed by 4 bases and 3 bases, with 15 bases remaining between them. In DNA, the CDR3 is TGTGCCAGCAGTGTGTGGGGCAGGGCGGACACCGGGGAGCTGTTTTTT. Translating gives CASSVWGRADTGELFF.

V is TRBV4-3 and J is TRBJ2-5, with TRBD2 as a possible D gene (5 bases). From germline, CDR1 is LGHNA and CDR2 YSLEER. The V end was cut by 0 bases, the J end by 5 bases, with 10 bases between. The CDR3 is 14 amino acids. CDR3 coding DNA: TGCGCCAGCAGCCAAGATACTAGTAAGGAGACCCAGTACTTC. Translated: CASSQDTSKETQYF.

The chain couples TRBV28 to TRBJ2-3, with 16 bases that match TRBD2. The germline V gene encodes CDR1 MDHEN and CDR2 SYDVKM. The CDR3 extends over 17 amino acids. Losses at the gene ends were 7 bases for V and 5 bases for J; bases not matched to a gene: 9. CDR3 residues: CASTPLGLAGGLDTQYF. The DNA of the CDR3 is TGTGCCAGCACCCCTCTGGGACTAGCGGGGGGGCTAGATACGCAGTATTTT.

The chain joins TRBV6-2 or TRBV6-3 to TRBJ2-7, with TRBD2 matching over 8 bases. CDR3 length equals 14 residues. Germline-derived CDR1 and CDR2 are MNHEY and SVGEGT. Losses at the gene ends were 2 bases for V and 7 bases for J; bases not matched to a gene: 7. The CDR3 region is CASSYDGRAFEQYV. CDR3 sequence (DNA): TGTGCCAGCAGTTACGACGGGAGGGCCTTTGAGCAGTACGTC.

This rearrangement joins TRBV27 to TRBJ2-1, with D perhaps TRBD1 (6 bases). Trimming stripped 5 bases from V and 6 bases from J, with 14 bases between. Germline V gene lookup returns CDR1 MNHEY and CDR2 SMNVEV (reference sequence). CDR3 length: 14 residues. The chain's CDR3 is CASSPFGRGNEQFF. DNA of the CDR3: TGTGCCAGCAGTCCCTTCGGCAGGGGCAATGAGCAGTTCTTC.

The chain links TRBV19 to TRBJ1-1; weak D call: TRBD1 (5 bases). CDR1 and CDR2 (germline): LNHDA, SQIVND (reference sequence). CDR3 length: 13 amino acids. V was clipped by 5 bases and J by 1 base, with 8 bases between them. The CDR3 loop reads CASSLDKNTEAFF. The CDR3 DNA follows: TGTGCCAGTAGTTTGGACAAGAACACTGAAGCTTTCTTT. The full variable domain, rest sourced from reference TRBV19 and TRBJ1-1, is DGGITQSPKYLFRKEGQNVTLSCEQNLNHDAMYWYRQDPGQGLRLIYYSQIVNDFQKGDIAEGYSVSREKKESFPLTVTSAQKNPTAFYLCASSLDKNTEAFFGQGTRLTVV.

The gene calls are TRBV3-1 (or the pseudogene TRBV3-2) and TRBJ2-5; TRBD1 agrees at 11 bases. Germline CDR1 reads LGHDT; CDR2 reads YNNKEL (reference sequence). V lost 3 bases, J lost 5 bases, and 5 bases stayed unmatched. The CDR3 has 15 amino acids. The chain's CDR3 is CASSQWTGGVETQYF. In DNA form, the CDR3 reads TGTGCCAGCAGCCAGTGGACAGGGGGCGTGGAGACCCAGTACTTC.

The chain recombines TRBV19 with TRBJ1-6; a possible D gene is TRBD1 (6 bases). CDR3 length: 16 residues. Looked up from germline, CDR1 is LNHDA and CDR2 is SQIVND (reference sequence). V lost 6 bases, J lost 0 bases, and 12 bases lay in between. For the CDR3, the DNA is TGTGCCAGTAGCCTGGGGGCGAGCTCCTATAATTCACCCCTCCACTTT. Amino acids: CASSLGASSYNSPLHF.

The genes are TRBV7-9 and TRBJ1-6; D gene unclear. CDR1 is SEHNR, CDR2 FQNEAQ, per germline (reference sequence). Trimming took 1 base from V and 4 from J, leaving 5 bases between them. There are 14 residues in the CDR3. The CDR3 bases are TGTGCCAGCAGCTTAGAACAGTATAATTCACCCCTCCACTTT. This codes for CASSLEQYNSPLHF.

The chain combines TRBV19 with TRBJ1-5; 8 nucleotides agree with TRBD1. The V gene's germline CDR1 is LNHDA and CDR2 SQIVND (reference sequence). The CDR3 has 15 residues. V was pared by 6 bases and J by 6 bases, with 10 bases of the junction left unmatched. CDR3 coding DNA: TGTGCCAGTAGCCCGGACAGGGAGTTTGGTCAGCCCCAGCATTTT. It translates to CASSPDREFGQPQHF.

The rearrangement joins TRBV15 to TRBJ1-5, with D possibly TRBD1 on 5 matching bases. CDR1 and CDR2 (germline): LNHNV, YYDKDF (reference sequence). Trimming shortened V by 2 bases and J by 4 bases, and 9 bases separated the two germline ends. The CDR3 covers 14 residues. The CDR3 spells CATSRSQVNQPQHF. CDR3 DNA sequence: TGTGCCACCAGCAGATCACAGGTAAATCAGCCCCAGCATTTT. Based on the CDR3 plus reference TRBV15 and TRBJ1-5, the full variable domain is DAMVIQNPRYQVTQFGKPVTLSCSQTLNHNVMYWYQQKSSQAPKLLFHYYDKDFNNEADTPDNFQSRRPNTSFCFLDIRSPGLGDTAMYLCATSRSQVNQPQHFGDGTRLSIL.

This rearrangement joins TRBV5-8 to TRBJ2-2; unclear D gene. The germline gives CDR1 SGHTS, CDR2 YDEGEE. The CDR3 has 14 amino acids. Trimming cost V 4 bases and J 1 base, with 8 bases left between them. Here the CDR3 DNA reads TGTGCCAGCAGCGAGAGCCGGAACACCGGGGAGCTGTTTTTT. It yields the protein CASSESRNTGELFF.

This chain links TRBV4-1 with TRBJ2-1; 8 nucleotides align to TRBD2. This CDR3 contains 14 residues. Germline V gene data show CDR1 as MGHRA and CDR2 as YSYEKL. J was trimmed by 9 bases and V by 0 bases; bases with no gene match: 4. CDR3 coding DNA: TGCGCCAGCAGCCAAGATGGACTAGCTGGTGAGCAGTTCTTC. It specifies CASSQDGLAGEQFF.

This clone was seen just once. The DNA of the CDR3 is TGCGCCAGCACTAAACCTGGACTAGCGGGAGGTACAGATACGCAGTATTTT. Its protein product is CASTKPGLAGGTDTQYF. The V gene is TRBV4-1, the J gene TRBJ2-3; 14 bases are a match to TRBD2. V shed 7 bases and J 3 bases; nucleotides not matched to a gene: 9. CDR3 length equals 17 residues. Per the germline V gene, CDR1 is MGHRA and CDR2 is YSYEKL.

V usage is TRBV7-9 and J usage is TRBJ2-7; 14 positions match TRBD2. The CDR3 covers 17 residues. The germline gives CDR1 SEHNR, CDR2 FQNEAQ (reference sequence). V lost 5 bases and J lost 0; bases outside the gene matches: 6. The CDR3 nucleotides read TGTGCCAGCAGCACCGGGACTAGCGGGGGCCTCTCCTACGAGCAGTACGTC. Its translation: CASSTGTSGGLSYEQYV.

This sequence joins TRBV7-9 and TRBJ2-3, with 12 bases matching TRBD2. The J segment lost 2 bases and the V segment lost 5 bases, leaving 8 bases of the junction unmatched. CDR1 is SEHNR and CDR2 is FQNEAQ in the germline V gene (reference sequence). CDR3 size: 17 residues. The CDR3 DNA follows: TGTGCCAGCAGCCAGGGGACTAGCGGGCTTAACACAGATACGCAGTATTTT. Its protein is CASSQGTSGLNTDTQYF.

J is TRBJ2-1 and V is TRBV21-1; the D call TRBD2 from the table was never checked on the DNA. TRBV21-1 is a listed pseudogene. This CDR3 spans 16 amino acids. DNA for the CDR3: TGTGCCAGCAGCCCTACGACTAGCGGGAGGTACAATGAGCAGTTCTTC. Its protein product is CASSPTTSGRYNEQFF.

V and J are TRBV5-1 and TRBJ2-3, with 8 bases aligning to TRBD2. This CDR3 is built from 16 residues. After removal of 4 bases from V and 2 bases from J, the junction contained 9 bases not matched to a gene. Germline-derived CDR1 and CDR2 are SGHRS and YFSETQ. CDR3 sequence reads: CASSGSRGGLTDTQYF. CDR3 in DNA: TGCGCCAGCAGCGGTAGTCGGGGGGGCCTCACAGATACGCAGTATTTT.

V is TRBV6-5 and J is TRBJ1-2; D unresolved. The V end was cut by 6 bases, the J end by 8 bases, with 13 bases between. Germline CDR1 reads MNHEY; CDR2 reads SVGAGI. This CDR3 has 12 amino acids. This CDR3 is CASSTWEGGYTF. CDR3 DNA: TGTGCCAGCAGCACCTGGGAGGGCGGCTACACCTTC.

This chain links TRBV5-1 with TRBJ2-1, with TRBD2 matching 9 bases. The CDR3 is 15 amino acids. Germline-derived CDR1 and CDR2 are SGHRS and YFSETQ. Trimming removed 4 bases from V and 8 bases from J; junction bases left unmatched: 10. The CDR3 DNA reads TGCGCCAGCAGCGCGATGGGACTAGCTAGCGATGAGCAGTTCTTC. Translation gives CASSAMGLASDEQFF.

V is TRBV12-3 or TRBV12-4 and J is TRBJ1-1; no clear D. There are 13 residues in the CDR3. Trimming removed 5 bases at V and 8 bases at J, with 15 bases between. CDR3 nucleotides: TGTGCCAGCAGTCCGCCCTTAGAACGGGAAGCTTTCTTT. Protein sequence: CASSPPLEREAFF.

CDR3 protein: CASSLIGVTTEAFF. CDR3 bases: TGCGCCAGCAGCTTGATCGGGGTTACTACTGAAGCTTTCTTT. The chain employs TRBV5-1 and TRBJ1-1; no clear D gene. The V and J ends lost 1 base and 5 bases respectively, with 12 bases between them. Germline CDR1 reads SGHRS; CDR2 reads YFSETQ. The CDR3 spans 14 residues.

The chain carries TRBV2 and TRBJ2-1; possible D gene TRBD2, 5 bases. Germline values: CDR1 SNHLY, CDR2 FYNNEI. CDR3 length: 15 residues. V lost 6 bases and J 0 bases, leaving 12 bases between the germline ends. In DNA, the CDR3 is TGTGCCAGCAGGGACCTGGGGAGCTCCTACAATGAGCAGTTCTTC. Residues: CASRDLGSSYNEQFF. Complete variable domain (other parts from reference TRBV2 and TRBJ2-1): EPEVTQTPSHQVTQMGQEVILRCVPISNHLYFYWYRQILGQKVEFLVSFYNNEISEKSEIFDDQFSVERPDGSNFTLKIRSTKLEDSAMYFCASRDLGSSYNEQFFGPGTRLTVL.